This T cell receptor beta chain was sequenced during a study of blood T cell repertoires in COVID-19. Study as a whole: Samples representing acute and convalescent COVID-19 were sourced from the United States, Italy and Spain.

Here immunoSEQ multiplex PCR was the method, and the copy in TCRdb shows in-frame clones only, minus some. The sample shows under 70,000 clones, around 90% of them seen only once. Between the trimmed V and J ends, which lost 2 bases and 8 bases, there was a span of 15 bases. The germline gives CDR1 MNHNY, CDR2 SVGAGI (reference sequence). The CDR3 length is 14 residues. Sample: peripheral blood. This chain joins TRBV6-6 and TRBJ1-1; perhaps TRBD1 as D (5 bases). The sequence came from a man aged 60 to 75 with active COVID-19. The CDR3, as DNA: TGTGCCAGCAGTTACACACGACAGAGTAACGAAGCTTTCTTT. Translated, it gives CASSYTRQSNEAFF.